Each of the 4 T cell receptor beta chains below was sequenced from the same sample in a study of blood T cell repertoires in COVID-19. The protocol was immunoSEQ multiplex PCR, while the TCRdb copy is restricted to in-frame clones and leaves out a portion. Of under 300,000 clones listed, about 88% are singletons. Source material: peripheral blood. These receptors all stem from a woman in her 40s who had recovered from COVID-19.

Here the CDR3 reads CASSLTGGYTEAFF. The CDR3 region has the DNA TGTGCCAGCAGCTTGACAGGGGGCTACACTGAAGCTTTCTTT. The chain has TRBV5-5 and TRBJ1-1; 9 bases are shared with TRBD1. V shed 1 base, J shed 3 bases, and the junction held 1 base outside the gene matches. The CDR3 contains 14 residues. CDR1 is SGHKS, CDR2 YYEKEE, per germline (reference sequence). Based on the CDR3 plus reference TRBV5-5 and TRBJ1-1, the full variable domain is DAGVTQSPTHLIKTRGQQVTLRCSPISGHKSVSWYQQVLGQGPQFIFQYYEKEERGRGNFPDRFSARQFPNYSSELNVNALLLGDSALYLCASSLTGGYTEAFFGQGTRLTVV.

J is TRBJ2-2 and V is TRBV10-3, with TRBD2 identical over 9 bases. The CDR3 contains 16 residues. The germline V gene has CDR1 ENHRY and CDR2 SYGVKD. V shed 6 bases and J 4 bases; nucleotides not matched to a gene: 9. CDR3 in DNA: TGTGCCATCAGCAATATAGCGGGGGTTACCACCGGGGAGCTGTTTTTT. Residues: CAISNIAGVTTGELFF.

The V and J genes are TRBV6-4 and TRBJ2-7, with 9 bases aligning to TRBD1. CDR1 and CDR2 (germline): MRHNA, SNTAGT. This CDR3 has 19 residues. Trimming removed 0 bases from V and 3 bases from J; junction bases left unmatched: 15. CDR3 bases: TGTGCCAGCAGTGACTCGGGACAGGGAACCCCTCCAAATCACTACGAGCAGTACTTC. Translated: CASSDSGQGTPPNHYEQYF.

The chain joins TRBV6-5 to TRBJ1-2; no reliable D call. Germline CDR1 and CDR2: MNHEY and SVGAGI. Between the trimmed V and J ends, which lost 10 bases and 3 bases, there was a span of 9 bases. The CDR3 is 11 amino acids. The CDR3 nucleotides are TGTGCCACCCACTCATACTATGGCTACACCTTC. Translated, it gives CATHSYYGYTF.